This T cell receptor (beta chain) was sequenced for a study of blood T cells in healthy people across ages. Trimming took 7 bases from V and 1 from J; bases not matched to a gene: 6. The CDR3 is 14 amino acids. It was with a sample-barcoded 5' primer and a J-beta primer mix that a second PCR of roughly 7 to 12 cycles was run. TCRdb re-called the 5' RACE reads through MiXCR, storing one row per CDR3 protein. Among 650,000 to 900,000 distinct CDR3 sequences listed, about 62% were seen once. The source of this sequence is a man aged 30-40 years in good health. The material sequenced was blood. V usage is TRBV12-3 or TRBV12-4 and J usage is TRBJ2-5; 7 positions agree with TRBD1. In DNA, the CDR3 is TGTGCCAGCAAACCCGGGACAGCCCAAGAGACCCAGTACTTC. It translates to CASKPGTAQETQYF.